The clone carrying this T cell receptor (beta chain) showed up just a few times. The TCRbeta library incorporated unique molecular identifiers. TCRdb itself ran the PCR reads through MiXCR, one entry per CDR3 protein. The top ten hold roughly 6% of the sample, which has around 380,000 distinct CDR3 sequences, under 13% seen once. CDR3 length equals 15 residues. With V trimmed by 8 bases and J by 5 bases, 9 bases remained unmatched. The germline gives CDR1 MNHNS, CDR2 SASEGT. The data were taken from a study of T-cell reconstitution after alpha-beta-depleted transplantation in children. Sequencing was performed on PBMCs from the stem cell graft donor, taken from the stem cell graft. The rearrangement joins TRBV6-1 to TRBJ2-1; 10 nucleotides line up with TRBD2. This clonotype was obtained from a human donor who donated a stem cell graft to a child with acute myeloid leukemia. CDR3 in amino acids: CASVRRLAGHNEQFF. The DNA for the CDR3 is TGTGCCAGCGTCCGCAGACTAGCGGGCCACAATGAGCAGTTCTTC.